The 10 T cell receptor beta chains below were found in one sample sequenced in a study of beta chain features in type 1 diabetes. The sequenced template was cDNA made from the entire isolated RNA. The assay was immunoSEQ multiplex PCR, and TCRdb's table has in-frame clones only and misses some. The table lists some 410,000 clones, roughly 11% of them singletons. The sequenced sample was naive CD4+ T cells from blood. The receptors shown here come from a woman aged 18-35 years in good health.

This clone was seen more than once but under ten times. The V call is TRBV6-6, the J call TRBJ2-3, with D unresolved. Germline loops: CDR1 MNHNY, CDR2 SVGAGI (reference sequence). The CDR3 spans 12 residues. Trimming removed 8 bases from V and 0 bases from J, with 6 bases in between. DNA of the CDR3: TGTGCCAGCGCACAGAGCACAGATACGCAGTATTTT. Translation: CASAQSTDTQYF.

This clone showed up just a few times. The J gene is TRBJ2-3, the V gene TRBV27; the match to TRBD2 covers 12 bases. CDR3 length equals 15 residues. Germline CDR1 and CDR2: MNHEY and SMNVEV (reference sequence). The junction had 4 bases not matched to a gene; V was cut back by 5 bases and J by 4 bases. CDR3 bases: TGTGCCAGCAGTCGACTAGCGGGAGTGGCAGATACGCAGTATTTT. The encoded protein is CASSRLAGVADTQYF.

This clone was detected only a few times. V usage is TRBV30 and J usage is TRBJ2-1; 15 bases are a match to TRBD2. The V gene's germline CDR1 is GTSNPN and CDR2 SVGIG (reference sequence). V shed 0 bases, J shed 8 bases, and the junction held 5 bases outside the gene matches. The CDR3 is 16 amino acids. In DNA form, the CDR3 reads TGTGCCTGGAGTGTAGGGACTAGCGGGAGGTGGGATGAGCAGTTCTTC. Translation: CAWSVGTSGRWDEQFF.

This clone was counted between two and nine times. The chain employs TRBV29-1 and TRBJ1-5; D perhaps matches TRBD1 (6 bases). Germline V CDR1 and CDR2: SQVTM, ANQGSEA. Trimming cost V 5 bases and J 0 bases, with 11 bases left between them. The length of the CDR3 is 14 residues. The CDR3 sequence is CSVTTGYSNQPQHF. The CDR3 DNA reads as TGCAGCGTTACTACAGGGTATAGCAATCAGCCCCAGCATTTT.

This clone was seen only a few times. The chain is built from TRBV29-1 and TRBJ2-3; no firm D call. Trimming took off 4 bases at V and 2 bases at J, with 4 bases between the two ends. Germline CDR1 is SQVTM and CDR2 is ANQGSEA. This CDR3 is 11 amino acids long. CDR3 sequence reads: CSVAPTDTQYF. The CDR3 bases are TGCAGCGTTGCACCCACAGATACGCAGTATTTT.

The chain carries TRBV7-9 and TRBJ2-7, with a weak D call TRBD2 (8 bases). The germline V and J ends were trimmed by 6 bases and 6 bases, with 18 bases remaining between them. This CDR3 contains 14 residues. Germline V gives CDR1 SEHNR, CDR2 FQNEAQ (reference sequence). CDR3 sequence reads: CASRHTGGGLEQYF. The CDR3 DNA is TGTGCCAGCAGACATACGGGAGGGGGCCTCGAGCAGTACTTC. The full variable domain, completed using reference TRBV7-9 and TRBJ2-7, is DTGVSQNPRHKITKRGQNVTFRCDPISEHNRLYWYRQTLGQGPEFLTYFQNEAQLEKSRLLSDRFSAERPKGSFSTLEIQRTEQGDSAMYLCASRHTGGGLEQYFGPGTRLTVT.

V and J are TRBV18 and TRBJ2-1; the D gene is possibly TRBD1 (5 bases). V gave up 2 bases and J gave up 2 bases, with 10 bases separating them. The CDR3 contains 15 residues. The germline gives CDR1 KGHSH, CDR2 LQKENI. CDR3 sequence: CASSPTGIAYNEQFF. The CDR3 nucleotides are TGTGCCAGCTCACCAACAGGAATTGCCTACAATGAGCAGTTCTTC.

Ten or more counts support this clone. The chain combines TRBV30 with TRBJ2-3; D might be TRBD2 (6 bases). Germline-derived CDR1 and CDR2 are GTSNPN and SVGIG (reference sequence). Trimming removed 3 bases at V and 5 bases at J, with 12 bases between. This CDR3 contains 13 residues. The DNA for the CDR3 is TGTGCCTGGAGCGAACTAGCTATAGATACGCAGTATTTT. Encoded protein: CAWSELAIDTQYF.

This clone has just a few counts. This sequence joins TRBV15 and TRBJ1-1; perhaps TRBD1 as D (6 bases). Germline V gene lookup returns CDR1 LNHNV and CDR2 YYDKDF (reference sequence). This CDR3 is 14 amino acids long. The V end was cut by 0 bases, the J end by 5 bases, with 10 bases between. CDR3 sequence reads: CATSRDLGATEAFF. The CDR3 region has the DNA TGTGCCACCAGCAGAGATTTGGGGGCTACTGAAGCTTTCTTT.

In its sample, this clone was seen many times. Here the CDR3 DNA reads TGCAGCGTTGAACCACTCTCGTATGGCTACACCTTC. Its protein product is CSVEPLSYGYTF. The chain combines TRBV29-1 with TRBJ1-2, with no clear D. V was clipped by 2 bases and J by 5 bases, with 9 bases between them. This CDR3 region has 12 residues. The germline V gene has CDR1 SQVTM and CDR2 ANQGSEA.